The 26 T cell receptor beta chains in this list originate from one sample, sequenced in a study of cytomegalovirus exposure and HLA in healthy donors (dated by TCRdb to the late 2010s). Library preparation used the immunoSEQ multiplex PCR assay. For the multiplex PCR, a mixture combining 60 forward primers for TCR Vbeta segments and 13 reverse primers for TCR Jbeta segments was used. TCRdb retrieved this table from immuneACCESS and kept in-frame rearrangements only. Not all clones are present; in checked studies, unresolved V genes account for under half, and no reason is known for the remainder. The sample table contains approximately 180,000 clones; only one count was recorded for around 81% of them. Of the sample, approximately 5% falls within the top ten clones. The specimen sequenced was PBMCs. These receptors were taken from a woman aged 18-29 years in good health and CMV-seropositive.

The J gene is TRBJ2-2, the V gene TRBV30, with 8 nucleotides matching TRBD2. The CDR3 has 14 residues. With 2 bases clipped from V and 10 bases from J, the junction kept 9 bases outside the gene matches. The germline V gene has CDR1 GTSNPN and CDR2 SVGIG (reference sequence). The CDR3 spells CAWSPRRGGVELFF. CDR3 in DNA: TGTGCCTGGAGTCCCCGCCGGGGGGGGGTGGAGCTGTTTTTT.

The rearrangement joins TRBV5-6 to TRBJ1-2; D remains unclear. V was pared by 4 bases and J by 4 bases, with 8 bases between. The germline V gene encodes CDR1 SGHDT and CDR2 YYEEEE. The CDR3 consists of 12 residues. The CDR3, as DNA: TGTGCCAGCAGCCCAAACAGCTATGGCTACACCTTC. It specifies CASSPNSYGYTF.

V gene TRBV6-6 combines with J gene TRBJ1-1; maybe TRBD1 (5 bases). Trimming left V 7 bases short and J 7 bases short, with 13 bases between. Germline V gives CDR1 MNHNY, CDR2 SVGAGI (reference sequence). This CDR3 spans 12 amino acids. The CDR3 spells CASTNGGGEAFF. The DNA for the CDR3 is TGTGCCAGCACCAACGGGGGGGGTGAAGCTTTCTTT.

The chain carries TRBV4-1 and TRBJ1-6; TRBD1 might be the D (6 bases). Between the trimmed V and J ends, which lost 0 bases and 6 bases, there was a span of 9 bases. Germline V gene data show CDR1 as MGHRA and CDR2 as YSYEKL. CDR3 length equals 15 residues. The CDR3 loop is CASSQEGAGNSPLHF. The CDR3 coding sequence is TGCGCCAGCAGCCAAGAGGGGGCAGGTAATTCACCCCTCCACTTT.

CDR3: CASSPRLANYGYTF. The CDR3 DNA reads TGTGCCAGCAGCCCCCGGCTAGCTAACTATGGCTACACCTTC. The V gene is TRBV13, the J gene TRBJ1-2, with D hard to call. The CDR3 loop spans 14 amino acids. Between the trimmed V and J ends, which lost 5 bases and 0 bases, there was a span of 10 bases. Germline V gene sequence: CDR1 PRHDT, CDR2 FYEKMQ (reference sequence).

The V and J genes are TRBV29-1 and TRBJ2-5; perhaps TRBD2 as D (5 bases). Germline-derived CDR1 and CDR2 are SQVTM and ANQGSEA. The CDR3 length is 11 residues. The DNA of the CDR3 is TGCGGAACAGCGGTTAGGGAGACCCAGTACTTC. Translated, it gives CGTAVRETQYF.

The chain has TRBV5-4 and TRBJ2-3; the D is unclear. The CDR3 is 14 amino acids. V was trimmed by 0 bases and J by 2 bases, leaving 7 bases between them. Germline V lookup: CDR1 SGHNT, CDR2 YYREEE (reference sequence). DNA of the CDR3: TGTGCCAGCAGCTTGGTCAGAAACACAGATACGCAGTATTTT. This sequence encodes CASSLVRNTDTQYF.

The V gene is TRBV2, the J gene TRBJ2-7, with D unclear. The V gene's germline CDR1 is SNHLY and CDR2 FYNNEI. Deletions cut 10 bases from V and 3 bases from J, with 4 bases between. The CDR3 is made up of 9 amino acids. CDR3 in amino acids: CATGYEQYF. The CDR3 region has the DNA TGTGCCACCGGCTACGAGCAGTACTTC.

The J gene is TRBJ2-7, the V gene TRBV30; 11 bases are shared with TRBD1. This CDR3 is built from 11 residues. From germline, CDR1 is GTSNPN and CDR2 SVGIG (reference sequence). With 7 bases clipped from V and 5 bases from J, the junction kept 1 base outside the gene matches. CDR3 coding DNA: TGTGCCTTGGGACAGGGGGACGAGCAGTACTTC. Translated: CALGQGDEQYF.

The J gene is TRBJ1-5, the V gene TRBV28, with no clear D. V lost 1 base to trimming and J lost 6 bases, with 10 bases between them. The CDR3 has 14 residues. Germline V lookup: CDR1 MDHEN, CDR2 SYDVKM. The CDR3 is CASSLSNIGQPQHF. The CDR3, as DNA: TGTGCCAGCAGTTTATCGAATATCGGTCAGCCCCAGCATTTT.

This clone was recorded once. The rearrangement joins TRBV21-1 to TRBJ1-5. TRBV21-1 is reported as a pseudogene. The CDR3 is 15 residues long. The CDR3 is CASTRGGQGNQPQHF. DNA of the CDR3: TGTGCCAGCACCCGCGGGGGGCAGGGCAATCAGCCCCAGCATTTT.

The CDR3 region is CSVADSSYEQYF. The CDR3 bases are TGCAGCGTTGCGGACAGTTCCTACGAGCAGTACTTC. The chain combines TRBV29-1 with TRBJ2-7; possibly TRBD1 for D (6 bases). The germline V gene has CDR1 SQVTM and CDR2 ANQGSEA. V was cut by 4 bases and J by 1 base, with 8 bases left in between. The CDR3 contains 12 residues.

This rearrangement joins TRBV5-4 to TRBJ2-1, with TRBD2 identical over 9 bases. CDR1 and CDR2 (germline): SGHNT, YYREEE (reference sequence). V gave up 2 bases and J gave up 0 bases; unmatched junction bases: 6. CDR3 length: 17 amino acids. The CDR3 DNA reads TGTGCCAGCAGCTTAGCGGGGGGCCCCCGCTCCTACAATGAGCAGTTCTTC. It codes for CASSLAGGPRSYNEQFF.

This clone has just one count. The chain is built from TRBV12-5 and TRBJ2-2; TRBD2 matches 9 bases. The CDR3 has 15 residues. The J segment lost 4 bases and the V segment lost 6 bases, leaving 6 bases of the junction unmatched. Germline assignment: CDR1 LGHNT and CDR2 FRNRAP. The CDR3 coding sequence is TGTGCTAGTGGGCCGGGACTAGCTGGCACCGGGGAGCTGTTTTTT. Encoded protein: CASGPGLAGTGELFF.

This chain links TRBV20-1 with TRBJ2-7, with D tentatively TRBD1 (5 bases). The germline V gene encodes CDR1 DFQATT and CDR2 SNEGSKA (reference sequence). The CDR3 has 11 residues. V lost 0 bases to trimming and J lost 7 bases, with 7 bases between them. The CDR3 DNA sequence: TGCAGTGCTAGAGATCGACAGGAGCAGTACTTC. This encodes CSARDRQEQYF.

This clone is a singleton in its sample. One end of the junction does not line up with germline, which may come from a read error. The rearrangement uses TRBV6-1 and TRBJ1-2, with 9 bases identical to TRBD1. Germline CDR1 and CDR2: MNHNS and SASEGT. The length of the CDR3 is 17 residues. The CDR3 region is CANSAPGTGPPNYGYTF. The CDR3 DNA reads as TGTGCCAACAGTGCACCCGGGACAGGGCCGCCCAACTATGGCTACACCTTC.

V usage is TRBV7-3 and J usage is TRBJ2-2, with 9 bases that match TRBD1. The CDR3 totals 16 residues. Germline-derived CDR1 and CDR2 are SGHTA and FQGTGA. The ends lost 5 bases at V and 5 bases at J; junction bases unmatched: 9. CDR3 DNA: TGTGCCAGCAGCAGTACCGGGACAGGGTGGACCGGGGAGCTGTTTTTT. Translation gives CASSSTGTGWTGELFF.

The J gene is TRBJ2-5, the V gene TRBV5-6; 8 bases line up with TRBD2. The CDR3 length is 17 residues. Per germline, CDR1 SGHDT and CDR2 YYEEEE. Germline trimming cut 3 bases from V and 3 bases from J; bases unmatched to any gene: 13. The CDR3 DNA reads TGTGCCAGCAGCTCATTGACAGCGGGGGCCGGGGAAGAGACCCAGTACTTC. Translating gives CASSSLTAGAGEETQYF. The variable domain in full, completed from reference TRBV5-6 and TRBJ2-5, reads DAGVTQSPTHLIKTRGQQVTLRCSPKSGHDTVSWYQQALGQGPQFIFQYYEEEERQRGNFPDRFSGHQFPNYSSELNVNALLLGDSALYLCASSSLTAGAGEETQYFGPGTRLLVL.

The chain joins TRBV30 to TRBJ1-2; D possibly corresponds to TRBD1 (5 bases). The CDR3 is 14 amino acids. Trimming left V 1 base short and J 7 bases short, with 16 bases between. The germline CDR1 and CDR2 sequences are GTSNPN and SVGIG (reference sequence). The CDR3 DNA is TGTGCCTGGAGTGCGGATTGGGGCTCCGGTGGCTACACCTTC. Translating gives CAWSADWGSGGYTF.

The chain recombines TRBV27 with TRBJ2-5, with 10 bases identical to TRBD1. This CDR3 region has 13 residues. Germline trimming cut 4 bases from V and 7 bases from J; bases unmatched to any gene: 3. Germline CDR1 MNHEY, CDR2 SMNVEV (reference sequence). Written as DNA, the CDR3 is TGTGCCAGCAGTTGGGGACAGGGGTGGACCCAGTACTTC. Residues: CASSWGQGWTQYF.

The chain combines TRBV6-1 with TRBJ1-2; D may be TRBD1 (6 bases). This CDR3 region has 14 residues. CDR1 is MNHNS, CDR2 SASEGT, per germline. The V and J ends lost 2 bases and 2 bases respectively, with 9 bases between them. The CDR3 protein is CASSEIGTNYGYTF. The CDR3 nucleotides are TGTGCCAGCAGTGAAATAGGGACAAACTATGGCTACACCTTC.

This chain uses TRBV19 with TRBJ1-2; 10 positions match TRBD1. Looked up from germline, CDR1 is LNHDA and CDR2 is SQIVND (reference sequence). The length of the CDR3 is 14 residues. After removal of 6 bases from V and 6 bases from J, the junction contained 7 bases not matched to a gene. The CDR3 DNA sequence: TGTGCCAGTAGACTACGACAGGGGGCAGATGGCTACACCTTC. Protein sequence: CASRLRQGADGYTF.

The rearrangement links TRBV18 to TRBJ1-6; D gene uncertain. The germline V and J ends were trimmed by 5 bases and 6 bases, with 14 bases remaining between them. Germline CDR1 KGHSH, CDR2 LQKENI. The CDR3 length is 15 residues. CDR3 amino acids: CASSSALFPNSPLHF. The CDR3 DNA is TGTGCCAGCTCAAGTGCACTTTTCCCTAATTCACCCCTCCACTTT.

The chain uses TRBV5-6 and TRBJ1-5, with 7 bases aligning to TRBD1. From germline, CDR1 is SGHDT and CDR2 YYEEEE. V lost 4 bases to trimming and J lost 7 bases; unmatched junction nucleotides: 8. The CDR3 is made up of 14 amino acids. CDR3 DNA: TGTGCCAGCAGCCGGACAGGTCTTGAGCAGCCCCAGCATTTT. Translating gives CASSRTGLEQPQHF.

V and J are TRBV6-5 and TRBJ1-2, with 7 bases lining up with TRBD1. Germline loops: CDR1 MNHEY, CDR2 SVGAGI. V was pared by 6 bases and J by 8 bases, with 15 bases of the junction left unmatched. This CDR3 has 15 amino acids. CDR3 sequence: CASRSSLTGLIGYTF. CDR3 nucleotides: TGTGCCAGCAGATCCTCCCTGACAGGGCTCATAGGCTACACCTTC.

The rearrangement links TRBV28 to TRBJ2-3; perhaps TRBD2 as D (5 bases). The V end was cut by 5 bases, the J end by 2 bases, with 14 bases between. The length of the CDR3 is 15 residues. CDR1 and CDR2 (germline): MDHEN, SYDVKM. Here the CDR3 DNA reads TGTGCCAGCAGTATCGGCGGACTCCTCACAGATACGCAGTATTTT. It codes for CASSIGGLLTDTQYF.